This TCR beta chain was observed in a study of response to subunit inactivated influenza vaccine. Study-wide points: New T cells are recruited in small numbers by each seasonal influenza vaccination, according to the authors' suggestion.

Note on this clonotype: What it recognizes is unknown.

Looked up from germline, CDR1 is SGHRS and CDR2 is YFSETQ. The CDR3 is 16 amino acids. V lost 5 bases and J lost 5; bases outside the gene matches: 13. TCRdb reprocessed the RT-PCR reads via MiXCR and lists one record per CDR3 protein. The data contain about 520,000 distinct CDR3 sequences, over 25% of them singletons. The chain recombines TRBV5-1 with TRBJ2-3; 8 bases agree with TRBD2. This receptor was obtained from a man in his forties or fifties who received an inactivated influenza vaccine. Specimen: CD4+ T cells sorted from PBMCs, collected 5 days after vaccination. The CDR3 DNA is TGCGCCAGCAGACGGGGGTTAGCGGGGAGGGAAGATACGCAGTATTTT. Amino acids: CASRRGLAGREDTQYF.